The rows below give T cell receptor beta chains drawn from one sample of a study of T-cell reconstitution after alpha-beta-depleted transplantation in children. TCRdb analysed the PCR reads with MiXCR anew, one entry per CDR3 protein. The sample has 200,000 to 300,000 distinct CDR3 sequences, around 25% seen once; the top ten hold about 2.6%. Here the sequenced sample was PBMCs, taken before TCRalphabeta/CD19-depleted stem cell transplant. These receptors all stem from a girl aged 2 to 9 with Fanconi anemia, due to receive a stem cell transplant. The conserved cysteine and the conserved F or W are not part of the CDR3 here. Each record gives: clone size, D gene, J gene, V gene, CDR3 protein. D genes are given only for firm matches. Clone size is stated in some rows and not others, as once, few, many or a class when expanded.

many,.,TRBJ1-5,TRBV20-1,SARDKDQPQH
.,.,TRBJ1-5,TRBV20-1,SAHPRLVGYQH
many,TRBD2,TRBJ2-1,TRBV12-3/TRBV12-4,ASSLGLAGGGNEQF
.,.,TRBJ1-1,TRBV7-2,ASSHRDTLNTEAF
.,.,TRBJ2-5,TRBV7-6,ASSLSPYQETQY
many,TRBD1,TRBJ2-7,TRBV6-5,ASSYSGQGVHEQY
many,TRBD2,TRBJ2-1,TRBV27,ASREAGPSEQF
few,.,TRBJ2-7,TRBV18,ASSPPGTVSYEQY
many,.,TRBJ2-3,TRBV29-1,SVDSRGGTQY
few,.,TRBJ1-1,TRBV4-2,ASSQESAGTEAF
many,TRBD1,TRBJ2-1,TRBV29-1,SVERTGGINEQF
.,.,TRBJ2-7,TRBV7-9,ASSSSSIYEQY
many,.,TRBJ1-6,TRBV3-1,ASSQGEGWSPLH
few,TRBD1,TRBJ2-1,TRBV7-2,ASSLTLGTVGGNEQF
few,TRBD1,TRBJ2-7,TRBV5-1,ASSFQGTDEQY
few,.,TRBJ2-1,TRBV5-1,ASSLSGQGERGVKF
many,.,TRBJ2-7,TRBV12-3/TRBV12-4,ASSVSGTGNEQY
.,TRBD1,TRBJ2-1,TRBV20-1,SARDPLQGAYNEQF
many,.,TRBJ1-5,TRBV20-1,SASSWGPNSNQPQH
many,.,TRBJ2-3,TRBV4-2,ASSQALPSGTDTQY
many,TRBD2,TRBJ2-3,TRBV25-1,ASSELAGADTQY
.,TRBD1,TRBJ2-7,TRBV7-6,ASSLAQTGADEQY
once,TRBD2,TRBJ2-2,TRBV6-5,ASSYLAENTGELF
few,TRBD1,TRBJ2-7,TRBV27,ASSSWTGERYEQY
few,TRBD2,TRBJ2-7,TRBV7-2,ASSDGLAVSYEQY
many,TRBD1,TRBJ1-1,TRBV29-1,SVVQGAGNTEAF
many,.,TRBJ2-1,TRBV29-1,SHHRGLGHNEQF
.,TRBD2,TRBJ2-3,TRBV7-2,ASSLVQRDTDTQY
many,.,TRBJ1-5,TRBV20-1,SARGPWYDQPQH